The source of this T cell receptor (beta chain) is a study of blood T cells in healthy people across ages. Donors ranged from 6 to 90 years old and were healthy Caucasians in Russia. Notes on this clonotype: The junction does not match germline at one end; this may be a read error.

A second about 6 to 12 cycle PCR used barcoded and J-beta primers. MiXCR, applied by TCRdb to the 5' RACE reads, yields one record per CDR3 protein. The sample lists about 1,400,000 distinct CDR3 sequences, approximately 59% occurring once. The germline gives CDR1 DFQATT, CDR2 SNEGSKA (reference sequence). The CDR3 spans 17 residues. The rearrangement uses TRBV20-1 and TRBJ1-5, with 11 bases lining up with TRBD1. Sequenced sample: blood. This TCR came from a man aged 18 to 35 in good health. The CDR3 sequence is CSALRTGGRPSNQPQHF. The CDR3 nucleotides are TGCAGTGCTCTCCGGACAGGGGGCCGCCCAAGCAACCAGCCCCAGCATTTT.